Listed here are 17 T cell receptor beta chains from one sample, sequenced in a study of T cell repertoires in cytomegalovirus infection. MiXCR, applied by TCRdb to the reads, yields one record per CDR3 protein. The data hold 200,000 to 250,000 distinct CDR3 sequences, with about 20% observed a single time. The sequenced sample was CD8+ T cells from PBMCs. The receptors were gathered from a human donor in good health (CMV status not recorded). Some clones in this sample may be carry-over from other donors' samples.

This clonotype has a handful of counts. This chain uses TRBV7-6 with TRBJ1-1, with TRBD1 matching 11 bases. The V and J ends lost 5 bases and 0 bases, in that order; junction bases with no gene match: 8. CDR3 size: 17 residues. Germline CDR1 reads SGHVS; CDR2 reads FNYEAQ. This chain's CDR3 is CASSLGTGGEVNTEAFF. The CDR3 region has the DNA TGTGCCAGCAGCCTTGGGACAGGGGGGGAAGTGAACACTGAAGCTTTCTTT.

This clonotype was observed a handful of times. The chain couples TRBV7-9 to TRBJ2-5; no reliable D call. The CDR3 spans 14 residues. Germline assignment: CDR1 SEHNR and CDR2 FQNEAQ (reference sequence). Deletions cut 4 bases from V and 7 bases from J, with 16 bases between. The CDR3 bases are TGTGCCAGCAGCTCACCTACTACCAAGAGGACCCAGTACTTC. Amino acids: CASSSPTTKRTQYF.

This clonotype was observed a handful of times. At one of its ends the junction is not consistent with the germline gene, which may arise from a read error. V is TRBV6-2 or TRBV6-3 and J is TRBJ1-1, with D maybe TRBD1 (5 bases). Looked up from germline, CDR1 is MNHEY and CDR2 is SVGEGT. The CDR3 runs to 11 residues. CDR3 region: CASSHSGEAFF. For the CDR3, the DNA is TGTGCCAGCAGTCACTCAGGGGAAGCTTTCTTT.

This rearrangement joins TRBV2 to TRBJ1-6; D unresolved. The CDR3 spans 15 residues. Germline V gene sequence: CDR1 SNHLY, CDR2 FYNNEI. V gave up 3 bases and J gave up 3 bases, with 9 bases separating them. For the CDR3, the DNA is TGTGCCAGCAGTGACGAGGGCTACTATAATTCACCCCTCCACTTT. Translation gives CASSDEGYYNSPLHF.

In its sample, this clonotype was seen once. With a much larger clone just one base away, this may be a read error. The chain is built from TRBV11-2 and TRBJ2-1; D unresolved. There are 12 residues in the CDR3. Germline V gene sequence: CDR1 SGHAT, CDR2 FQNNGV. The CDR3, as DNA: TGTGCCGGCAGCTACACTTCAAATGAGCAGTTCTTC. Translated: CAGSYTSNEQFF. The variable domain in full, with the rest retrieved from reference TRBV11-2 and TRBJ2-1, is EAGVAQSPRYKIIEKRQSVAFWCNPISGHATLYWYQQILGQGPKLLIQFQNNGVVDDSQLPKDRFSAERLKGVDSTLKIQPAKLEDSAVYLCAGSYTSNEQFFGPGTRLTVL.

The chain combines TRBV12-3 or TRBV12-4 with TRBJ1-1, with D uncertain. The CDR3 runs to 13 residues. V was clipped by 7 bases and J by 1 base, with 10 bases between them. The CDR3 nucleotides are TGTGCCAGCAATTTGGGAGGGAACACTGAAGCTTTCTTT. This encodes CASNLGGNTEAFF.

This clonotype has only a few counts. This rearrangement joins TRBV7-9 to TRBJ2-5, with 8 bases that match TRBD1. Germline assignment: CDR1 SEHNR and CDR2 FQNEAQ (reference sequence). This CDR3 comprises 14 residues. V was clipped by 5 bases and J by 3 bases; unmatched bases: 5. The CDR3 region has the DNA TGTGCCAGCAGCCCCCAGACAGGGGAAGAGACCCAGTACTTC. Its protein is CASSPQTGEETQYF. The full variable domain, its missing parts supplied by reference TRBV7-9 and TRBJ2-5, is DTGVSQNPRHKITKRGQNVTFRCDPISEHNRLYWYRQTLGQGPEFLTYFQNEAQLEKSRLLSDRFSAERPKGSFSTLEIQRTEQGDSAMYLCASSPQTGEETQYFGPGTRLLVL.

In DNA, the CDR3 is TGCAGTGCGAGGACAGTCGGGCGGCCAAACTCTGGAAACACCATATATTTT. It codes for CSARTVGRPNSGNTIYF. The V gene is TRBV20-1, the J gene TRBJ1-3; TRBD1 is a possible D gene (6 bases). The V and J ends lost 6 bases and 0 bases respectively, with 21 bases between them. This CDR3 is built from 17 residues. Germline-derived CDR1 and CDR2 are DFQATT and SNEGSKA (reference sequence).

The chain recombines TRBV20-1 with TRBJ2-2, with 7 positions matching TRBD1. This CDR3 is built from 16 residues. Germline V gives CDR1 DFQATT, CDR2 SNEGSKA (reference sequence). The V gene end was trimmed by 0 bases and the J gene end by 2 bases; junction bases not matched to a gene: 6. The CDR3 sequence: CSARDIDRANTGELFF. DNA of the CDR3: TGCAGTGCTAGAGATATAGACAGGGCCAACACCGGGGAGCTGTTTTTT.

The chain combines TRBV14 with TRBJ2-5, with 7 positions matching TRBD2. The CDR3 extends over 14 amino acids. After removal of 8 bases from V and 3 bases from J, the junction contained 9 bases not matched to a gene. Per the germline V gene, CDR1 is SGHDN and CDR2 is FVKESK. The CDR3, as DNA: TGTGCCAGCGTCCTTCGACTAGCAGAAGAGACCCAGTACTTC. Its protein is CASVLRLAEETQYF.

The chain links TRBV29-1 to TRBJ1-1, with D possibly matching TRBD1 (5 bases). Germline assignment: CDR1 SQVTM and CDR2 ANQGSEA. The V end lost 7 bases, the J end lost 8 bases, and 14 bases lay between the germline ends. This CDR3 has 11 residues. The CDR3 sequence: CSARQGFEAFF. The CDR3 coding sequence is TGCAGCGCTCGGCAGGGCTTCGAAGCTTTCTTT.

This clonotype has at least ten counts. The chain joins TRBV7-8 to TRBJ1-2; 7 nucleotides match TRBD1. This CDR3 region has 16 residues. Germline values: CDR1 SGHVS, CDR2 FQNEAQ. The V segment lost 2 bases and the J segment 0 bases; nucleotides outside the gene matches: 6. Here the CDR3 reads CASSLPRGAPNYGYTF. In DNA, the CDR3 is TGTGCCAGCAGCTTACCCAGGGGGGCCCCTAACTATGGCTACACCTTC.

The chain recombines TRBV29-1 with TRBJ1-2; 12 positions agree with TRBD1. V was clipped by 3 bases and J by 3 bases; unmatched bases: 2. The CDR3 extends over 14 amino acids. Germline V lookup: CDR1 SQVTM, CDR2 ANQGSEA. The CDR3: CSVEGQGAYYGYTF. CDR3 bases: TGCAGCGTTGAGGGACAGGGGGCTTACTATGGCTACACCTTC. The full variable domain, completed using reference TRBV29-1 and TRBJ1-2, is SAVISQKPSRDICQRGTSLTIQCQVDSQVTMMFWYRQQPGQSLTLIATANQGSEATYESGFVIDKFPISRPNLTFSTLTVSNMSPEDSSIYLCSVEGQGAYYGYTFGSGTRLTVV.

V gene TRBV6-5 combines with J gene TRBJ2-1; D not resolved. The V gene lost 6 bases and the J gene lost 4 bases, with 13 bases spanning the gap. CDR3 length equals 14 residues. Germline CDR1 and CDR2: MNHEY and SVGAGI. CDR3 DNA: TGTGCCAGCAGGACGATAGGCGGATACAATGAGCAGTTCTTC. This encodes CASRTIGGYNEQFF.

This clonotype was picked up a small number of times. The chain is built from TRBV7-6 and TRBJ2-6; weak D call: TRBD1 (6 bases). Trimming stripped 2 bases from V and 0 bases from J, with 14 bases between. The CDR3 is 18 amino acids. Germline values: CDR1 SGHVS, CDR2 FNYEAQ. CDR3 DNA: TGTGCCAGCAGCTTAAAGACGGGACACTACTCTGGGGCCAACGTCCTGACTTTC. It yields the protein CASSLKTGHYSGANVLTF. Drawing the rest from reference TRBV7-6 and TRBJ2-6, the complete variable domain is GAGVSQSPRYKVTKRGQDVALRCDPISGHVSLYWYRQALGQGPEFLTYFNYEAQQDKSGLPNDRFSAERPEGSISTLTIQRTEQRDSAMYRCASSLKTGHYSGANVLTFGAGSRLTVL.

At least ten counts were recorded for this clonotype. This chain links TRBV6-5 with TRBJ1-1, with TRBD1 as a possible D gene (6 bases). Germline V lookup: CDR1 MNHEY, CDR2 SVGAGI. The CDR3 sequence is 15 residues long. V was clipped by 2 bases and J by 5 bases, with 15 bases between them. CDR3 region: CASSYGQGFRTEAFF. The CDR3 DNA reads TGTGCCAGCAGTTACGGGCAGGGGTTCCGGACTGAAGCTTTCTTT.

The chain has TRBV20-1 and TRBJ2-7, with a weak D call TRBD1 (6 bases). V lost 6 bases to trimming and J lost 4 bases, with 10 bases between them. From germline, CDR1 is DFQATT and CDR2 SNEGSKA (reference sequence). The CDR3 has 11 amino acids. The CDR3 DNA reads TGCAGTGCAAGGGACATTTACGAGCAGTACTTC. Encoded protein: CSARDIYEQYF.